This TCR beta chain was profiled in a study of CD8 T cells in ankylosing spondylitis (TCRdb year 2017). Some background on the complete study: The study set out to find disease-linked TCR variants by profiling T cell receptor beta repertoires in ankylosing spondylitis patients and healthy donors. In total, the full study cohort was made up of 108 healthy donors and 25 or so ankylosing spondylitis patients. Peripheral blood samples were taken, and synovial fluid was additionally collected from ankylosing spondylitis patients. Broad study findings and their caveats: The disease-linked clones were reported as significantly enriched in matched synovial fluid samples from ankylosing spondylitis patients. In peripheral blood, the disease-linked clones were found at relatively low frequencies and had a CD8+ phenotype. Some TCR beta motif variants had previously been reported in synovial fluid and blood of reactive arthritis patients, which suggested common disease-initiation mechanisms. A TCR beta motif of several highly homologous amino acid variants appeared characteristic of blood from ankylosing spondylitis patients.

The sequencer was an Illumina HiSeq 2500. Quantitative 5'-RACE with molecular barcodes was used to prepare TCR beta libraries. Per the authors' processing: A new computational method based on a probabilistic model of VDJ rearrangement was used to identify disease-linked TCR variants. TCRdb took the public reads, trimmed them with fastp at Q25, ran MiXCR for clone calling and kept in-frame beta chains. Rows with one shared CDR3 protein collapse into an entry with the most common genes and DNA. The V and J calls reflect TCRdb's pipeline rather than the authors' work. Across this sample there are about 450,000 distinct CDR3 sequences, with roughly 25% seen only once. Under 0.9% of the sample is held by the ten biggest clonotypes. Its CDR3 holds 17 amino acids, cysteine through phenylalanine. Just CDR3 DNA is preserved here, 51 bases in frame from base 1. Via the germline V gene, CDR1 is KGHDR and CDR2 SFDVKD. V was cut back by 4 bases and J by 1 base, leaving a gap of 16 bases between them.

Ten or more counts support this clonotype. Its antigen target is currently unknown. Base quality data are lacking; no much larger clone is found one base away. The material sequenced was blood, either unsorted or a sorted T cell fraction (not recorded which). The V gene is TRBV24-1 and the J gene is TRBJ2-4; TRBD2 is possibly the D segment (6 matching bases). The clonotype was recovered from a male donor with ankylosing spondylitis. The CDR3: CATSDPGGVGAKNIQYF. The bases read TGTGCCACCAGTGACCCCGGGGGAGTTGGCGCCAAAAACATTCAGTACTTC.